Listed below are T cell receptor beta chains from one sample, sequenced in a study of blood T cell repertoires in COVID-19. TCRdb's table, derived via immunoSEQ multiplex PCR, lists solely in-frame clones and lacks some. The sample has 150,000 to 200,000 clones, around 80% seen once. The specimen sequenced was PBMCs or T cells enriched from blood (not recorded which). The source is a woman aged 55-69 years who had recovered from COVID-19. The conserved cysteine and the conserved F or W are not part of the CDR3 here. D genes are given only for firm matches.

V,length,J,D,CDR3
TRBV7-2,13,TRBJ1-2,TRBD1,ASSPYRGHGYGYT
TRBV19,14,TRBJ2-1,TRBD1,ASSSGQGRSYNEQF
TRBV28,14,TRBJ2-7,TRBD1,ASSLNPGQPSYEQY
TRBV5-1,14,TRBJ2-5,TRBD1,ASSLRVRTGKETQY
TRBV4-2,16,TRBJ1-6,NA,ASSQGTGQEFDNSPLH
TRBV2,14,TRBJ1-5,TRBD1,ASSGQGAGGNQPQH
TRBV11-3,14,TRBJ2-2,TRBD2,ASSLLAGGNTGELF
TRBV30,11,TRBJ2-4,NA,AWSVIRGNIQY
TRBV6-5,11,TRBJ2-7,NA,ASSLSIREEQY
TRBV28,12,TRBJ1-2,TRBD1,ASRPAGTGNGYT
TRBV2,13,TRBJ2-5,TRBD1,ASSVRGRVRETQY
TRBV29-1,9,TRBJ1-2,TRBD1,SARDSYGYT
TRBV5-8,15,TRBJ2-3,TRBD2,ASSSKRTSGSTDTQY
TRBV13,10,TRBJ2-1,NA,ASGSGYNEQF
TRBV18,14,TRBJ2-2,NA,ASSPNFAGNTGELF
TRBV11-2,11,TRBJ1-1,NA,ASSLREDTEAF
TRBV5-1,14,TRBJ2-5,TRBD2,ASSPGLAGLGETQY
TRBV5-1,15,TRBJ2-1,TRBD2,ASSLEFWTSGSNEQF
TRBV9,14,TRBJ1-2,TRBD1,ASSSRWGQGSNGYT
TRBV5-1,12,TRBJ2-1,TRBD2,ASSPGLASDEQF
TRBV19,13,TRBJ1-5,NA,ATTKGGVSGQPQH
TRBV7-2,12,TRBJ1-4,NA,ASSLGLLNEKLF
TRBV6-5,12,TRBJ2-5,TRBD2,ASSSGGRGKTQY
TRBV5-1,15,TRBJ1-3,TRBD1,ASSLVAGGSSGNTIY
TRBV5-1,12,TRBJ1-3,NA,ASSLDATGNTIY
TRBV28,14,TRBJ1-1,TRBD1,ASSPLPGTGDTEAF
TRBV29-1,11,TRBJ2-7,NA,SVEGTETYEQY
TRBV5-5,12,TRBJ2-2,TRBD1,ASSPDRASGELF
TRBV27,11,TRBJ1-1,NA,ASSSAGMNEAF
TRBV2,11,TRBJ2-5,NA,ASLRGAQETQY
TRBV5-1,12,TRBJ1-4,NA,ASSENRGGEKLF
TRBV18,14,TRBJ1-2,NA,ASSPPGGGLNYGYT
TRBV7-9,12,TRBJ2-7,NA,ASSSPPRAYEQY
TRBV14,13,TRBJ1-4,NA,ASSRAGGLNEKLF
TRBV9,13,TRBJ2-1,NA,ASSVEEGAHNEQF
TRBV2,13,TRBJ1-2,NA,ASSQELLGRGGYT
TRBV12-3/TRBV12-4,10,TRBJ2-3,NA,ASSFGLDTQY
TRBV5-6,17,TRBJ2-6,TRBD1,ASSWNQQGIPSGANVLT
TRBV10-3,11,TRBJ1-2,NA,AISESGQGGYT
TRBV27,12,TRBJ2-1,NA,ASSPWAGANEQF
TRBV6-5,12,TRBJ2-4,NA,ASSSPGRKGIQY
TRBV9,11,TRBJ2-2,NA,ASSVQGFGELF
TRBV5-8,11,TRBJ2-7,NA,ASSFDRSYEQY
TRBV20-1,12,TRBJ1-4,TRBD1,SASLGTGNEKLF